One and the same sample provided the 27 T cell receptor beta chains below, sequenced in a study of cytomegalovirus exposure and HLA in healthy donors. The PCR made use of 60 Vbeta and 13 Jbeta primers. Assay used: immunoSEQ multiplex PCR; TCRdb lists only in-frame clones, some missing. The sample holds 150,000 to 200,000 clones, about 88% seen once. The sequencing input was PBMCs. The origin of the receptors is a girl less than two years old in good health and CMV-seronegative.

J is TRBJ2-1 and V is TRBV5-1; TRBD2 agrees at 7 bases. V lost 4 bases and J lost 6; bases outside the gene matches: 10. Germline V gene data show CDR1 as SGHRS and CDR2 as YFSETQ. There are 15 residues in the CDR3. CDR3 sequence: CASSPGLDWGNEQFF. The CDR3, as DNA: TGCGCCAGCAGCCCAGGACTAGATTGGGGCAATGAGCAGTTCTTC.

V usage is TRBV7-6 and J usage is TRBJ1-6; 9 positions match TRBD1. The V and J ends lost 1 base and 4 bases, in that order; junction bases with no gene match: 5. This CDR3 is 17 amino acids long. Germline V CDR1 and CDR2: SGHVS, FNYEAQ. The CDR3 bases are TGTGCCAGCAGCTTAGTGGCCGGGACAGGGTATAATTCACCCCTCCACTTT. Its translation: CASSLVAGTGYNSPLHF.

The V gene is TRBV5-5, the J gene TRBJ2-1, with TRBD2 matching over 9 bases. CDR3 length: 17 residues. The junction had 13 bases not matched to a gene; V was cut back by 2 bases and J by 7 bases. Germline V gene lookup returns CDR1 SGHKS and CDR2 YYEKEE (reference sequence). CDR3 sequence (DNA): TGTGCCAGCAGCTTATCAAGCGGGGGGAGGGGGGAGAATGAGCAGTTCTTC. Translation: CASSLSSGGRGENEQFF.

This clone was counted once. The rearrangement links TRBV9 to TRBJ2-1; 11 bases align to TRBD2. Germline values: CDR1 SGDLS, CDR2 YYNGEE. V lost 0 bases, J lost 10 bases, and 6 bases stayed unmatched. The CDR3 contains 15 residues. The CDR3 DNA sequence: TGTGCCAGCAGCGTAGAGATAGCGGGGGGGTCGGAGCAGTTCTTC. This codes for CASSVEIAGGSEQFF.

The J gene is TRBJ2-5, the V gene TRBV5-1; D not certain. The length of the CDR3 is 13 residues. Germline V gene data show CDR1 as SGHRS and CDR2 as YFSETQ. Trimming cost V 4 bases and J 0 bases, with 7 bases left between them. CDR3 region: CASSGQDQETQYF. CDR3 sequence (DNA): TGCGCCAGCAGCGGCCAAGACCAAGAGACCCAGTACTTC.

The sample holds one count of this clone. The J gene is TRBJ1-2, the V gene TRBV18; D unclear. CDR1 is KGHSH, CDR2 LQKENI, per germline. Deletions cut 4 bases from V and 4 bases from J, with 10 bases between. This CDR3 is 13 amino acids long. In DNA, the CDR3 is TGTGCCAGCTCACAAGACATGCGCTATGGCTACACCTTC. Its protein is CASSQDMRYGYTF.

With regard to this clone: One junction end disagrees with the germline gene, perhaps due to a read error. J is TRBJ1-5 and V is TRBV7-9; D gene unclear. The CDR3 contains 12 residues. Germline CDR1 reads SEHNR; CDR2 reads FQNEAQ (reference sequence). The CDR3 region is CSSSPINQPQHF. CDR3 nucleotide sequence: TGTTCCAGCAGCCCCATCAATCAGCCCCAGCATTTT.

The CDR3 loop reads CASDRGLNTEAFF. In DNA, the CDR3 is TGTGCCAGTGACAGGGGCTTGAACACTGAAGCTTTCTTT. The chain uses TRBV19 and TRBJ1-1; 8 positions agree with TRBD1. CDR3 size: 13 residues. Germline V CDR1 and CDR2: LNHDA, SQIVND (reference sequence). V gave up 8 bases and J gave up 0 bases; unmatched junction bases: 2. The variable domain in full, completed from reference TRBV19 and TRBJ1-1, reads DGGITQSPKYLFRKEGQNVTLSCEQNLNHDAMYWYRQDPGQGLRLIYYSQIVNDFQKGDIAEGYSVSREKKESFPLTVTSAQKNPTAFYLCASDRGLNTEAFFGQGTRLTVV.

This clone was seen only once. The chain couples TRBV30 to TRBJ2-7; a possible D gene is TRBD1 (6 bases). Germline CDR1 reads GTSNPN; CDR2 reads SVGIG (reference sequence). V lost 1 base, J lost 2 bases, and 15 bases lay in between. CDR3 length: 15 residues. DNA of the CDR3: TGTGCCTGGAGTGCAATTGGACAGCCACCCTACGAGCAGTACTTC. Translation gives CAWSAIGQPPYEQYF.

This rearrangement joins TRBV9 to TRBJ2-5; TRBD2 matches 8 bases. With V trimmed by 3 bases and J by 5 bases, 9 bases remained unmatched. Germline CDR1 reads SGDLS; CDR2 reads YYNGEE. This CDR3 comprises 15 residues. The CDR3 loop is CASSGLAGGRETQYF. The CDR3 bases are TGTGCCAGCAGCGGGCTCGCGGGAGGCCGGGAGACCCAGTACTTC.

This clone turned up a few times. The chain links TRBV9 to TRBJ2-7; D uncertain. Germline CDR1 and CDR2: SGDLS and YYNGEE. This CDR3 is built from 13 residues. The ends were cut back, 0 bases at V and 1 base at J, with 5 bases in the middle. The CDR3 nucleotides read TGTGCCAGCAGCGTAGAAGAGTCCTACGAGCAGTACTTC. This codes for CASSVEESYEQYF.

This CDR3 is CASSFTGFGTEAFF. The CDR3 DNA reads as TGTGCCAGCAGCTTCACAGGGTTTGGCACTGAAGCTTTCTTT. V and J are TRBV7-9 and TRBJ1-1; D might be TRBD1 (6 bases). Trimming removed 3 bases at V and 4 bases at J, with 12 bases between. CDR1 SEHNR and CDR2 FQNEAQ come from the germline V gene (reference sequence). The CDR3 runs to 14 residues.

V is TRBV12-5 and J is TRBJ2-5; the D is unclear. The V and J ends lost 1 base and 5 bases respectively, with 11 bases between them. Germline V gives CDR1 LGHNT, CDR2 FRNRAP. The CDR3 totals 14 residues. The CDR3 is CASGLGLPWETQYF. The CDR3 DNA reads as TGTGCTAGTGGTTTGGGACTGCCTTGGGAGACCCAGTACTTC.

This clone was seen just once. The rearrangement uses TRBV11-3 and TRBJ2-7; TRBD2 might be the D (5 bases). Trimming pared 0 bases from V and 2 bases from J, leaving 11 bases between. The V gene's germline CDR1 is SGHNT and CDR2 YENEEA. The CDR3 consists of 15 residues. CDR3 protein: CASSLERETPYEQYF. In nucleotides, the CDR3 is TGTGCCAGCAGCTTAGAAAGGGAGACTCCCTACGAGCAGTACTTC.

The genes are TRBV5-1 and TRBJ2-1, with 10 positions matching TRBD2. Germline CDR1 SGHRS, CDR2 YFSETQ. The CDR3 length is 15 residues. Losses at the gene ends were 4 bases for V and 10 bases for J; bases not matched to a gene: 11. The CDR3 DNA reads TGCGCCAGCAGCCCCTGGGCTAGCGGGGGCTACGAGCAGTTCTTC. Its translation: CASSPWASGGYEQFF.

This rearrangement joins TRBV18 to TRBJ2-7; possibly TRBD2 for D (6 bases). CDR1 and CDR2 (germline): KGHSH, LQKENI. This CDR3 contains 13 residues. The V gene lost 3 bases and the J gene lost 3 bases, with 9 bases spanning the gap. This CDR3 is CASSPGLRYEQYF. The CDR3 DNA sequence: TGTGCCAGCTCACCGGGACTGCGCTACGAGCAGTACTTC.

This clone has just a few counts. V usage is TRBV4-1 and J usage is TRBJ2-2; 11 positions agree with TRBD2. Trimming at V came to 0 bases and at J to 5 bases, leaving 2 bases not matched to a gene. Germline-derived CDR1 and CDR2 are MGHRA and YSYEKL. CDR3 length: 16 amino acids. CDR3 protein: CASSQDRTSGTGELFF. The CDR3 region has the DNA TGCGCCAGCAGCCAAGACCGGACTAGCGGGACCGGGGAGCTGTTTTTT.

The chain employs TRBV6-5 and TRBJ1-2, with 9 nucleotides matching TRBD1. The germline gives CDR1 MNHEY, CDR2 SVGAGI. This CDR3 spans 14 amino acids. V dropped 6 bases and J dropped 7; count of bases not matched to a gene: 9. The CDR3 nucleotides read TGTGCCAGCAGAGTGGGACAGGGATTACGTGGCTACACCTTC. It yields the protein CASRVGQGLRGYTF.

This chain uses TRBV29-1 with TRBJ2-7; 7 bases fit TRBD1. This CDR3 contains 12 residues. V shed 5 bases and J 3 bases; nucleotides not matched to a gene: 4. Germline V CDR1 and CDR2: SQVTM, ANQGSEA. This CDR3 reads CSVRDSDYEQYF. The CDR3 DNA reads TGCAGCGTTCGGGACAGTGACTACGAGCAGTACTTC.

The V gene is TRBV29-1, the J gene TRBJ1-2; D ambiguous. V lost 5 bases and J lost 6, with 19 bases in between. The CDR3 runs to 14 residues. Looked up from germline, CDR1 is SQVTM and CDR2 is ANQGSEA. DNA of the CDR3: TGCAGCGTTCAGAAGACACGGGAGTACGATGGCTACACCTTC. Protein product: CSVQKTREYDGYTF.

The V gene is TRBV5-1, the J gene TRBJ2-7, with TRBD2 as a possible D gene (6 bases). There are 14 residues in the CDR3. V was shortened by 4 bases and J by 0 bases, with 11 bases between the two germline ends. Per the germline V gene, CDR1 is SGHRS and CDR2 is YFSETQ. CDR3 residues: CASSSTSYSYEQYF. The CDR3 DNA reads TGCGCCAGCAGCAGTACTAGCTACTCCTACGAGCAGTACTTC.

This chain joins TRBV6-5 and TRBJ2-7, with D possibly matching TRBD1 (6 bases). This CDR3 has 12 amino acids. The V gene lost 5 bases and the J gene lost 6 bases, with 11 bases spanning the gap. The germline V gene encodes CDR1 MNHEY and CDR2 SVGAGI. CDR3 DNA sequence: TGTGCCAGCAGTGGACAGCCGGGCGAGCAGTACTTC. Its translation is CASSGQPGEQYF.

This clone has only one observation. V is TRBV5-1 and J is TRBJ1-1, with 10 bases aligning to TRBD1. The CDR3 extends over 19 amino acids. With 0 bases clipped from V and 0 bases from J, the junction kept 11 bases outside the gene matches. Germline V gene sequence: CDR1 SGHRS, CDR2 YFSETQ. CDR3 sequence: CASSLGRRTGGGMNTEAFF. The CDR3 DNA sequence: TGCGCCAGCAGCTTGGGACGAAGGACAGGGGGTGGAATGAACACTGAAGCTTTCTTT.

The CDR3 loop reads CASSPGLAGGPDTQYF. DNA for the CDR3: TGTGCCAGCAGCCCCGGACTAGCGGGGGGCCCAGATACGCAGTATTTT. V is TRBV5-6 and J is TRBJ2-3; the match to TRBD2 covers 14 bases. The CDR3 contains 16 residues. Germline V gives CDR1 SGHDT, CDR2 YYEEEE. The trim removed 4 bases at V and 4 bases at J, leaving 5 bases unmatched.

The CDR3 reads CASSFRTDVFATNEKLFF. The CDR3 DNA reads TGTGCCAGCAGCTTCAGGACAGACGTGTTTGCAACTAATGAAAAACTGTTTTTT. This rearrangement joins TRBV7-9 to TRBJ1-4; the D gene is possibly TRBD1 (6 bases). Germline V CDR1 and CDR2: SEHNR, FQNEAQ (reference sequence). The V end lost 3 bases, the J end lost 0 bases, and 17 bases lay between the germline ends. This CDR3 spans 18 amino acids. The entire variable domain, with the rest obtained from reference TRBV7-9 and TRBJ1-4, is as follows: DTGVSQNPRHKITKRGQNVTFRCDPISEHNRLYWYRQTLGQGPEFLTYFQNEAQLEKSRLLSDRFSAERPKGSFSTLEIQRTEQGDSAMYLCASSFRTDVFATNEKLFFGSGTQLSVL.

This rearrangement joins TRBV11-2 to TRBJ1-5; D might be TRBD1 (5 bases). Trimming left V 5 bases short and J 6 bases short, with 14 bases between. The CDR3 has 14 residues. Germline V gene lookup returns CDR1 SGHAT and CDR2 FQNNGV. The chain's CDR3 is CASSISPRGQPQHF. CDR3 in DNA: TGTGCCAGCAGCATCAGTCCAAGGGGTCAGCCCCAGCATTTT.

V and J are TRBV25-1 and TRBJ2-7; TRBD2 matches 9 bases. The junction had 8 bases not matched to a gene; V was cut back by 4 bases and J by 1 base. The CDR3 covers 16 residues. The germline V gene has CDR1 MGHDK and CDR2 SYGVNS. The CDR3 DNA is TGTGCCAGCAGTGGTACCGCTAGCGGGGAGTCCTACGAGCAGTACTTC. Translated: CASSGTASGESYEQYF.